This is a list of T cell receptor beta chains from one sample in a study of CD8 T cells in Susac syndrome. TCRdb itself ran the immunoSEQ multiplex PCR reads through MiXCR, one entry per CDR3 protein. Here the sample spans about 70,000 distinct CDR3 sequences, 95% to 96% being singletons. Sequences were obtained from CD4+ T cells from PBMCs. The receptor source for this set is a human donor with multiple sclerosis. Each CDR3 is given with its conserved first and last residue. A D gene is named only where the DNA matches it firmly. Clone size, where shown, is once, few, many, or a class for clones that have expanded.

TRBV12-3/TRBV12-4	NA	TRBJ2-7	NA	TGTGCCAGCAGTTTAGCGACGGGGACGGGACCCTACGAGCAGTACTTC	CASSLATGTGPYEQYF
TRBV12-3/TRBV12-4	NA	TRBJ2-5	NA	TGTGCCAGCAGTAAAGGGCCGGCAGAAGAGACCCAGTACTTC	CASSKGPAEETQYF
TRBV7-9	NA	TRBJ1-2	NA	TGTGCCAGCAGCTTGGGGGGTACATCTAACTATGGCTACACCTTC	CASSLGGTSNYGYTF
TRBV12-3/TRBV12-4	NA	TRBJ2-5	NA	TGTGCCAGCAGGAACTTGGCAGCCCAGTACTTC	CASRNLAAQYF
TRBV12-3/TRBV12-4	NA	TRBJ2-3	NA	TGTGCCAGCAGCCCCTCGGCTGTAGCTACCGATACGCAGTATTTT	CASSPSAVATDTQYF
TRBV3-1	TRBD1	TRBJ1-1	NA	TGTGCCAGCAGCCCGCGGACAGGGGATGCTTTCTTT	CASSPRTGDAFF
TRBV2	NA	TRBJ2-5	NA	TGTGCCAGCAGTGAAGTCGAGGGAGGAGAGACCCAGTACTTC	CASSEVEGGETQYF
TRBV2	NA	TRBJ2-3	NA	TGTGCCAGCAGCCGAGCCGATACCCAGGATACGCAGTATTTT	CASSRADTQDTQYF
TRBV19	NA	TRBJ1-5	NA	TGTGCCAGTAGTATCGACAGGCCGCATCAGCCCCAGCATTTT	CASSIDRPHQPQHF
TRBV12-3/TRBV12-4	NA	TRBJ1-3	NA	TGTGCCAGCAGCAGAATGAGCTCTGGAAACACCATATATTTT	CASSRMSSGNTIYF
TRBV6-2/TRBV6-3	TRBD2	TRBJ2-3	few	TGTGCCAGCAGTTTCGGGGGGGCGGGTGATACGCAGTATTTT	CASSFGGAGDTQYF
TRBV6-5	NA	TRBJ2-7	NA	TGTGCCAGCGCCCGGGTAGGGTGGGTATCCTACGAGCAGTACTTC	CASARVGWVSYEQYF
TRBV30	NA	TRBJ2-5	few	TGTGCCTGGAGTGGCCCGGAGACCCAGTACTTC	CAWSGPETQYF
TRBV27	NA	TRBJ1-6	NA	TGTGCCAGCAGTTTATCTTCAGTTGGCCCCCTCCACTTT	CASSLSSVGPLHF
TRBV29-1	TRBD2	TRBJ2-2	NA	TGCAGCGTTCCAAGCGGGGAAAACACCGGGGAGCTGTTTTTT	CSVPSGENTGELFF
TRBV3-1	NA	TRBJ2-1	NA	TGTGCCAGCAGCCAACTTGGCAGGGGAGCCAATGAGCAGTTCTTC	CASSQLGRGANEQFF